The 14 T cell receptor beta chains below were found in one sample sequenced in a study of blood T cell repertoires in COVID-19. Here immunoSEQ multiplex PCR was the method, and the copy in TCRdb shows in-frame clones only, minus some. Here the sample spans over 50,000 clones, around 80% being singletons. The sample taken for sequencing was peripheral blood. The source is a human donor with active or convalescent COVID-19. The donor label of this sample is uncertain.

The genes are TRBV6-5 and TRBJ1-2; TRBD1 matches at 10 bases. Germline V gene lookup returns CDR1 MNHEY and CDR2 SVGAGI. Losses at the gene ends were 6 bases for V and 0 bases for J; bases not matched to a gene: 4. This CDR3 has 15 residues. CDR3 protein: CASSGTGVANYGYTF. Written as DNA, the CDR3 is TGTGCCAGCAGCGGGACAGGGGTAGCTAACTATGGCTACACCTTC.

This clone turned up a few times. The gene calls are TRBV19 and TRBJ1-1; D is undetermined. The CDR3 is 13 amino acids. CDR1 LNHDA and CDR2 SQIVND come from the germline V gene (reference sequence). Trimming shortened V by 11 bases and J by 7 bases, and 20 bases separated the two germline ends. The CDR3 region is CAGIRSGNGEAFF. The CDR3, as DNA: TGTGCCGGGATAAGGTCGGGAAATGGTGAAGCTTTCTTT.

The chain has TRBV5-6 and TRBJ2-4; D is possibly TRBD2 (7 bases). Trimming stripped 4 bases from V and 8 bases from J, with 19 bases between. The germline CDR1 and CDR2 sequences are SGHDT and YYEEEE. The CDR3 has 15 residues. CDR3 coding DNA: TGTGCCAGCAGCCCCGGTTCGGGGGCGGGGGACATTCAGTACTTC. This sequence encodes CASSPGSGAGDIQYF.

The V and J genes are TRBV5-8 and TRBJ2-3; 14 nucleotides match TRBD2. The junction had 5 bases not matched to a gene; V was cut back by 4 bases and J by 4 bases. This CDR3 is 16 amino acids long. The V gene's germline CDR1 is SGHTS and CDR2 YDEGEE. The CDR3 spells CASSRGLAGVSDTQYF. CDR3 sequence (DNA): TGTGCCAGCAGCCGGGGACTAGCGGGAGTGTCAGATACGCAGTATTTT.

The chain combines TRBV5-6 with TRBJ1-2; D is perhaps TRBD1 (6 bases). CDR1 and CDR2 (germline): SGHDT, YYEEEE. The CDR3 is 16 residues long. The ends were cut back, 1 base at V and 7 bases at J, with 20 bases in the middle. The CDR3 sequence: CASSLPSLGGGGGYTF. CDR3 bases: TGTGCCAGCAGCTTGCCCTCCTTGGGCGGGGGCGGTGGCTACACCTTC.

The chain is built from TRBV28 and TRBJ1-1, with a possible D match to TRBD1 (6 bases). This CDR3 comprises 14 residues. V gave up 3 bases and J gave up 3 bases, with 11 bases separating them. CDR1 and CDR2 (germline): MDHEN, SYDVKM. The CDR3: CASSLAGVHTEAFF. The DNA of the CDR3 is TGTGCCAGCAGTTTGGCAGGGGTCCACACTGAAGCTTTCTTT.

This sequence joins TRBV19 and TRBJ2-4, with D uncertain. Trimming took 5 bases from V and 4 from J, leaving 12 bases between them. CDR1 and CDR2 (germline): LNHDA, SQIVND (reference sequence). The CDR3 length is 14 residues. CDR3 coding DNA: TGTGCCAGTAGTTGGGCCACCACGAAAAACATTCAGTACTTC. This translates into CASSWATTKNIQYF.

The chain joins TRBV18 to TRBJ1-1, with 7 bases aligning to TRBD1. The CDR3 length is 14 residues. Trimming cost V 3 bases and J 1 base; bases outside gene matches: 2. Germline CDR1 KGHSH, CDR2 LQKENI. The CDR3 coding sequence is TGTGCCAGCTCACCCCCAGGGGGGAACACTGAAGCTTTCTTT. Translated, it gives CASSPPGGNTEAFF.

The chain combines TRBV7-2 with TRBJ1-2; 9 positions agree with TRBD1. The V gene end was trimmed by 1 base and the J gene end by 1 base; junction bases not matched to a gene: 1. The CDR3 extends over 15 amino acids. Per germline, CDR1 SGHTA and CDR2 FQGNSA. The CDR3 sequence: CASSLGTGVNYGYTF. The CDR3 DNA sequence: TGTGCCAGCAGCTTAGGGACAGGGGTTAACTATGGCTACACCTTC. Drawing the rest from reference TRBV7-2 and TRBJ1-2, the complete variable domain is GAGVSQSPSNKVTEKGKDVELRCDPISGHTALYWYRQSLGQGLEFLIYFQGNSAPDKSGLPSDRFSAERTGGSVSTLTIQRTQQEDSAVYLCASSLGTGVNYGYTFGSGTRLTVV.

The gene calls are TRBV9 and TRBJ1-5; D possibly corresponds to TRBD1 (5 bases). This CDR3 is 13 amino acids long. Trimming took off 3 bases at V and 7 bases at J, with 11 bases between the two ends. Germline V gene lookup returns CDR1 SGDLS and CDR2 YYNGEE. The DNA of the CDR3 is TGTGCCAGCAGCGCAGGGTTGAGGCAGCCCCAGCATTTT. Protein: CASSAGLRQPQHF.

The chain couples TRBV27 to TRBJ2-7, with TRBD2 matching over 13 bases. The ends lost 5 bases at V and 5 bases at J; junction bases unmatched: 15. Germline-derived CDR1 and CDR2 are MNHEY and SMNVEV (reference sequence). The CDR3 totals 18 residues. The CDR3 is CASSIPGTSGVPRDEQYF. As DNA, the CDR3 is TGTGCCAGCAGTATCCCCGGGACTAGCGGGGTCCCCCGGGACGAGCAGTACTTC.

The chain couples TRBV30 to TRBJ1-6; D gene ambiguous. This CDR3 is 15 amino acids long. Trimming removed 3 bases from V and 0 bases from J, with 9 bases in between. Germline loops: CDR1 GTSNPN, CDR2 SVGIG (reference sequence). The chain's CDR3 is CAWSPTSSYNSPLHF. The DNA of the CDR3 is TGTGCCTGGAGCCCAACGAGCTCCTATAATTCACCCCTCCACTTT. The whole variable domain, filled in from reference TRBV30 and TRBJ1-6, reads SQTIHQWPATLVQPVGSPLSLECTVEGTSNPNLYWYRQAAGRGLQLLFYSVGIGQISSEVPQNLSASRPQDRQFILSSKKLLLSDSGFYLCAWSPTSSYNSPLHFGNGTRLTVT.

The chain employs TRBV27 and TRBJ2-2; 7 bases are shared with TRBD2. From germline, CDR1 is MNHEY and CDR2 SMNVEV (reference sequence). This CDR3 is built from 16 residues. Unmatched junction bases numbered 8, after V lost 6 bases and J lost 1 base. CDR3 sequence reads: CASSLGVAGNTGELFF. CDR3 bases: TGTGCCAGCAGCCTCGGAGTAGCGGGGAACACCGGGGAGCTGTTTTTT.

This CDR3 reads CASSPPVATSGNTIYF. The CDR3 DNA sequence: TGTGCCAGCTCACCACCGGTGGCCACCTCTGGAAACACCATATATTTT. This chain uses TRBV18 with TRBJ1-3; D is ambiguous. CDR1 is KGHSH and CDR2 is LQKENI in the germline V gene. The CDR3 runs to 16 residues. Trimming cost V 0 bases and J 0 bases, with 9 bases left between them.